The clone carrying this TCR beta chain was recorded at least ten times. Its antigen is currently unknown. Time point noted: newly diagnosed GD, antithyroid drugs for less than 3 months. Extracted PBMC RNA gave rise to the TCR library. According to the study, TCR beta libraries were built with iRepertoire HTBI primers and CDR3-region Arm-PCR. TCRdb re-analysed the multiplex PCR reads in MiXCR, keeping a single row per CDR3 protein. The table has roughly 350,000 distinct CDR3 sequences, around 15% seen once. The data originate from a study of regulatory T cells in long-lasting Graves disease. Notes on the study in general: Patients with persistent Graves' had lower TCR diversity than newly diagnosed patients. Among persistent patients, a larger number of public clonotypes were shared (around 2,700) than among newly diagnosed patients (about 970). TRBV28, TRBJ1-2 and TRBJ2-5 were segments that persistent disease favored.

The CDR3 length is 16 residues. The V gene's germline CDR1 is GTSNPN and CDR2 SVGIG (reference sequence). V was cut by 0 bases and J by 4 bases, with 15 bases left in between. These data also formed part of another study, on T cells in Graves' hyperthyroidism and ophthalmopathy. That paper notes: A model of 13 V-J features distinguished ophthalmopathy from stable hyperthyroidism.

The sample here was peripheral blood mononuclear cells (PBMCs), taken at new diagnosis, from a patient treated with antithyroid drugs. The receptor was isolated from a woman younger than 30 with Graves disease. V is TRBV30 and J is TRBJ2-2; TRBD2 might be the D (5 bases). CDR3: CAWSVIRGVGTGELFF. The CDR3, as DNA: TGTGCCTGGAGTGTAATCCGGGGAGTCGGCACCGGGGAGCTGTTTTTT.